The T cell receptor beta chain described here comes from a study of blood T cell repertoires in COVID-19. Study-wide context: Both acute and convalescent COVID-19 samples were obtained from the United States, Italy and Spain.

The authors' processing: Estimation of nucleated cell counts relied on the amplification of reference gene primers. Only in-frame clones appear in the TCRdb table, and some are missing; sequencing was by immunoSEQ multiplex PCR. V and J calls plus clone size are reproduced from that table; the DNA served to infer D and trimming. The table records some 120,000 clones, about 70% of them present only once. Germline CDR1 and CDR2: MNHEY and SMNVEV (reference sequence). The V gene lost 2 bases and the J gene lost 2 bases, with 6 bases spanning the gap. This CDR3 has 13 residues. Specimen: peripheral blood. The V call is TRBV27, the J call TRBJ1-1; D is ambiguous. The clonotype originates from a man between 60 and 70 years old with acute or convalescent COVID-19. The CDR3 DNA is TGTGCCAGCAGTTTAACCAGAAACACTGAAGCTTTCTTT. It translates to CASSLTRNTEAFF.